This passage covers 23 T cell receptor beta chains from one sample sequenced in a study of molecular identifiers for immune sequencing clone quantification. TCRdb re-derived calls from the PCR reads in MiXCR, one entry per CDR3 protein. The data hold some 650,000 distinct CDR3 sequences, with less than 20% observed a single time. The sample was naive CD8+ T cells from blood, with Jurkat cell RNA spiked in. The subset here: FACS-sorted CD8+CD4-CCR7+CD45RA+ naive T cells. The receptors come from a human donor in good health. Some libraries in this study had Jurkat cell RNA spiked in.

This clonotype was counted many times. The chain is built from TRBV6-1 and TRBJ1-1; D call uncertain. CDR1 is MNHNS, CDR2 SASEGT, per germline. This CDR3 spans 13 amino acids. Between the trimmed V and J ends, which lost 1 base and 9 bases, there was a span of 12 bases. As DNA, the CDR3 is TGTGCCAGCAGTGAAGGACGTCAGCACAAAGCTTTCTTT. Encoded protein: CASSEGRQHKAFF.

The chain carries TRBV19 and TRBJ2-7; no clear D. This CDR3 contains 13 residues. Germline CDR1 and CDR2: LNHDA and SQIVND (reference sequence). Trimming cost V 7 bases and J 5 bases, with 15 bases left between them. The CDR3 nucleotides read TGTGCCAGTAAAAGCCGCGGTCGGGACGAGCAGTACTTC. This gives the protein CASKSRGRDEQYF.

This clonotype has ten or more counts. V and J are TRBV2 and TRBJ1-1; TRBD1 might be the D (5 bases). Trimming took off 3 bases at V and 1 base at J, with 9 bases between the two ends. Germline-derived CDR1 and CDR2 are SNHLY and FYNNEI. The CDR3 consists of 14 residues. The CDR3 region has the DNA TGTGCCAGCAGTGAGACAGCCAGGAACACTGAAGCTTTCTTT. This codes for CASSETARNTEAFF.

This clonotype was detected only once. The rearrangement joins TRBV12-3 or TRBV12-4 to TRBJ2-7; perhaps TRBD2 as D (5 bases). The ends were cut back, 5 bases at V and 2 bases at J, with 7 bases in the middle. The CDR3 covers 12 residues. CDR3: CASSVSAYEQYF. DNA for the CDR3: TGTGCCAGCAGTGTTAGCGCCTACGAGCAGTACTTC.

This clonotype was observed a handful of times. V and J are TRBV3-1 and TRBJ2-2; 7 bases are a match to TRBD2. CDR3 size: 15 residues. Losses at the gene ends were 2 bases for V and 5 bases for J; bases not matched to a gene: 5. CDR1 and CDR2 (germline): LGHDT, YNNKEL (reference sequence). The CDR3 DNA sequence: TGTGCCAGCAGCCAAAGGGCAGCGGGGACCGGGGAGCTGTTTTTT. Translating gives CASSQRAAGTGELFF.

This clonotype appeared many times. The chain carries TRBV7-9 and TRBJ2-7, with a tentative D call TRBD1 (6 bases). Germline V CDR1 and CDR2: SEHNR, FQNEAQ (reference sequence). CDR3 length: 15 amino acids. Trimming removed 4 bases from V and 0 bases from J, with 13 bases in between. The CDR3 nucleotides read TGTGCCAGCAGCTCCAGGGACACCTACTCCTACGAGCAGTACTTC. The encoded protein is CASSSRDTYSYEQYF.

This clonotype was detected many times. The chain links TRBV7-9 to TRBJ2-7; D is unclear. The CDR3 is made up of 13 amino acids. Trimming took off 5 bases at V and 4 bases at J, with 12 bases between the two ends. The germline CDR1 and CDR2 sequences are SEHNR and FQNEAQ (reference sequence). CDR3 sequence (DNA): TGTGCCAGCAGCGATTCCCGTCGGTACGAGCAGTACTTC. It is translated as CASSDSRRYEQYF.

Many counts were recorded for this clonotype. The chain employs TRBV7-8 and TRBJ2-1; D possibly corresponds to TRBD2 (5 bases). This CDR3 has 16 amino acids. In germline, CDR1 is SGHVS, CDR2 FQNEAQ. Trimming stripped 5 bases from V and 4 bases from J, with 18 bases between. The CDR3 region is CASSPNPGNTYNEQFF. The CDR3 nucleotides read TGTGCCAGCAGCCCAAACCCCGGGAACACATACAATGAGCAGTTCTTC.

This clonotype was seen many times. The chain is built from TRBV7-9 and TRBJ2-7, with 7 bases aligning to TRBD1. The length of the CDR3 is 15 residues. Germline lookup yields CDR1 SEHNR and CDR2 FQNEAQ (reference sequence). V lost 5 bases, J lost 0 bases, and 7 bases stayed unmatched. This CDR3 is CASSHRQGPSYEQYF. CDR3 in DNA: TGTGCCAGCAGCCACCGACAGGGCCCCTCCTACGAGCAGTACTTC.

Many counts were recorded for this clonotype. The V and J genes are TRBV6-5 and TRBJ2-7; TRBD2 matches at 9 bases. The CDR3 has 15 residues. J was trimmed by 2 bases and V by 2 bases; bases with no gene match: 4. Germline V gene lookup returns CDR1 MNHEY and CDR2 SVGAGI. CDR3 bases: TGTGCCAGCAGTTACGGAGGCGGGGGGGCCTACGAGCAGTACTTC. Translation gives CASSYGGGGAYEQYF.

V usage is TRBV15 and J usage is TRBJ2-6; D remains unclear. The germline V gene has CDR1 LNHNV and CDR2 YYDKDF (reference sequence). This CDR3 is built from 13 residues. Trimming left V 8 bases short and J 0 bases short, with 5 bases between. The CDR3 sequence: CATRDSGANVLTF. DNA of the CDR3: TGTGCCACCCGCGACTCTGGGGCCAACGTCCTGACTTTC.

This clonotype has a handful of counts. The V and J genes are TRBV6-2 or TRBV6-3 and TRBJ2-3, with 7 bases identical to TRBD1. The CDR3 runs 15 residues. Germline CDR1 MNHEY, CDR2 SVGEGT. Trimming at V came to 7 bases and at J to 4 bases, leaving 11 bases not matched to a gene. The CDR3 region is CASNLYAGGSDTQYF. The CDR3 DNA reads TGTGCCAGCAACCTTTACGCAGGGGGTTCAGATACGCAGTATTTT.

The table lists this clonotype with many counts. The CDR3 DNA reads TGTGCCAGCAGCTTAGTTAGCGGGGGCCCTAATGAGCAGTTCTTC. Its translation is CASSLVSGGPNEQFF. V usage is TRBV7-2 and J usage is TRBJ2-1, with 9 bases lining up with TRBD2. CDR3 length: 15 residues. V was clipped by 1 base and J by 7 bases; unmatched bases: 5. Germline V CDR1 and CDR2: SGHTA, FQGNSA.

The rearrangement joins TRBV20-1 to TRBJ1-1, with D possibly being TRBD1 (6 bases). Germline V gene lookup returns CDR1 DFQATT and CDR2 SNEGSKA (reference sequence). The V gene lost 0 bases and the J gene lost 1 base, with 9 bases spanning the gap. The CDR3 is made up of 14 amino acids. CDR3: CSARERDTNTEAFF. For the CDR3, the DNA is TGCAGTGCTAGAGAAAGGGACACGAACACTGAAGCTTTCTTT.

This chain links TRBV27 with TRBJ2-7, with TRBD1 matching over 11 bases. The CDR3 covers 15 residues. V dropped 5 bases and J dropped 3; count of bases not matched to a gene: 6. CDR1 and CDR2 from the germline V gene are MNHEY and SMNVEV (reference sequence). This chain's CDR3 is CASSPRDRGIYEQYF. CDR3 nucleotide sequence: TGTGCCAGCAGTCCCCGGGACAGGGGGATCTACGAGCAGTACTTC.

Worth noting for this clonotype: A much larger clone lies one base from this, so it may be a read error. This chain joins TRBV19 and TRBJ2-4, with 11 bases that match TRBD2. The V gene end was trimmed by 3 bases and the J gene end by 14 bases; junction bases not matched to a gene: 6. Germline CDR1 and CDR2: LNHDA and SQIVND (reference sequence). CDR3 length equals 13 residues. The CDR3, as DNA: TGTGCCAGTAGTATGGGACTAGCGGCCGTGAAGTACTTC. Translation gives CASSMGLAAVKYF.

This clonotype was counted a few times. V usage is TRBV20-1 and J usage is TRBJ2-7, with D maybe TRBD2 (7 bases). From germline, CDR1 is DFQATT and CDR2 SNEGSKA (reference sequence). V shed 5 bases and J shed 5 bases, with 25 bases lying between them. The CDR3 spans 16 residues. The CDR3 region has the DNA TGCAGTGCTGGGGAGGGGGGTCAGGAATCAATCCACGAGCAGTACTTC. Protein: CSAGEGGQESIHEQYF.

The chain uses TRBV7-2 and TRBJ1-5; TRBD1 agrees at 9 bases. V lost 5 bases, J lost 10 bases, and 15 bases stayed unmatched. CDR1 and CDR2 (germline): SGHTA, FQGNSA. This CDR3 region has 16 residues. The CDR3 loop is CASSPRLGTGYEPQHF. The CDR3 region has the DNA TGTGCCAGCAGCCCCCGGCTCGGGACAGGGTACGAACCCCAGCATTTT. The complete variable domain, with remaining parts taken from reference TRBV7-2 and TRBJ1-5, reads GAGVSQSPSNKVTEKGKDVELRCDPISGHTALYWYRQSLGQGLEFLIYFQGNSAPDKSGLPSDRFSAERTGGSVSTLTIQRTQQEDSAVYLCASSPRLGTGYEPQHFGDGTRLSIL.

Many counts were recorded for this clonotype. This chain uses TRBV10-2 with TRBJ2-2; 8 bases match TRBD1. The J segment lost 5 bases and the V segment lost 3 bases, leaving 5 bases of the junction unmatched. CDR3 length equals 15 residues. Germline V gene data show CDR1 as WSHSY and CDR2 as SAAADI. This chain's CDR3 is CASSDSGGFTGELFF. The CDR3 nucleotides are TGCGCCAGCAGTGACTCAGGGGGCTTTACCGGGGAGCTGTTTTTT.

The V call is TRBV5-4, the J call TRBJ2-7, with 12 bases aligning to TRBD2. The CDR3 totals 17 residues. J lost 2 bases, V lost 5 bases, and 11 bases had no gene match. Germline CDR1 is SGHNT and CDR2 is YYREEE (reference sequence). CDR3: CASSSTSSGGAPYEQYF. For the CDR3, the DNA is TGTGCCAGCAGTTCTACATCTAGCGGGGGGGCCCCCTACGAGCAGTACTTC.

This clonotype was found many times. The chain carries TRBV5-1 and TRBJ1-1, with a tentative D call TRBD1 (6 bases). Germline loops: CDR1 SGHRS, CDR2 YFSETQ. V was shortened by 2 bases and J by 7 bases, with 15 bases between the two germline ends. The CDR3 spans 14 residues. CDR3 DNA sequence: TGCGCCAGCAGCTTCAGTACAGGGTGGATTGAAGCTTTCTTT. Translation gives CASSFSTGWIEAFF.

J is TRBJ2-5 and V is TRBV19; D possibly corresponds to TRBD1 (6 bases). The CDR3 has 14 amino acids. Per germline, CDR1 LNHDA and CDR2 SQIVND (reference sequence). V shed 3 bases and J shed 5 bases, with 13 bases lying between them. CDR3 DNA: TGTGCCAGTAGTATGATGGCAGGACAGGAGACCCAGTACTTC. Amino acid sequence: CASSMMAGQETQYF. Combining the CDR3 with reference TRBV19 and TRBJ2-5 gives the whole variable domain DGGITQSPKYLFRKEGQNVTLSCEQNLNHDAMYWYRQDPGQGLRLIYYSQIVNDFQKGDIAEGYSVSREKKESFPLTVTSAQKNPTAFYLCASSMMAGQETQYFGPGTRLLVL.

This clonotype was counted ten times or more. The chain combines TRBV19 with TRBJ2-7, with D perhaps TRBD1 (5 bases). CDR3 length: 14 amino acids. The V end was cut by 4 bases, the J end by 3 bases, with 13 bases between. The germline V gene has CDR1 LNHDA and CDR2 SQIVND (reference sequence). The CDR3 is CASSTRGRDYEQYF. The CDR3 DNA is TGTGCCAGTAGTACCCGAGGCAGGGACTACGAGCAGTACTTC.